This TCR beta chain is drawn from a study of cytomegalovirus exposure and HLA in healthy donors. Background on the study: Later, an analysis reported that the 120 or so validation repertoires had used the same platform as the approximately 680 first-cohort repertoires.

CDR1 is MDHEN and CDR2 is SYDVKM in the germline V gene. The CDR3 runs to 15 residues. The junction had 6 bases not matched to a gene; V was cut back by 6 bases and J by 2 bases. General study points: A list of around 160 TCR beta chains associated with cytomegalovirus was given. Among TCR sequences, most were rare, though some public TCRs appeared in many donors.

Remarks on this clone: No antigen is known for it.

Only in-frame clones appear in the TCRdb table, and some are missing; sequencing was by immunoSEQ multiplex PCR. The sample records some 99,000 clones, roughly 90% being singletons. Specimen: PBMCs. J is TRBJ2-5 and V is TRBV28; 10 bases agree with TRBD1. This TCR derives from a woman between 18 and 30 years old in good health and CMV-seronegative. CDR3 in DNA: TGTGCCAGCAGGGGGGACAGGGGCCGGCAAGAGACCCAGTACTTC. Translating it yields CASRGDRGRQETQYF.